These 15 T cell receptor beta chains were all obtained from the same sample, sequenced in a study of OX40 agonist ivuxolimab in advanced cancers. Only in-frame clones appear in the TCRdb table, and some are missing; sequencing was by immunoSEQ multiplex PCR. The sample includes 30,000 to 45,000 clones, about nine tenths seen only once; the top ten take less than 5%. Sequenced here: CD4+ or CD8+ T cells sorted from blood, sampled in a trial of the OX40 agonist ivuxolimab. These receptors all stem from an adult with an advanced solid tumor such as melanoma, head and neck, liver or kidney cancer.

DNA of the CDR3: TGTGCCAGTTCGGTAGGGGGAGTTAAAGAGACCCAGTACTTC. Encoded protein: CASSVGGVKETQYF. This chain links TRBV9 with TRBJ2-5; D might be TRBD1 (6 bases). Trimming removed 8 bases at V and 3 bases at J, with 17 bases between. The CDR3 totals 14 residues. The germline gives CDR1 SGDLS, CDR2 YYNGEE. The full variable domain, its missing parts supplied by reference TRBV9 and TRBJ2-5, is DSGVTQTPKHLITATGQRVTLRCSPRSGDLSVYWYQQSLDQGLQFLIQYYNGEERAKGNILERFSAQQFPDLHSELNLSSLELGDSALYFCASSVGGVKETQYFGPGTRLLVL.

The CDR3 nucleotides read TGTGCCAGCAACAGGGTGAACCAAGAGACCCAGTACTTC. Translated: CASNRVNQETQYF. The V gene is TRBV6-1, the J gene TRBJ2-5, with TRBD1 as a possible D gene (6 bases). Per the germline V gene, CDR1 is MNHNS and CDR2 is SASEGT. V dropped 7 bases and J dropped 0 bases, with 9 bases sitting between them. This CDR3 has 13 residues.

The chain recombines TRBV15 with TRBJ2-4; no definite D call. The germline V gene has CDR1 LNHNV and CDR2 YYDKDF (reference sequence). This CDR3 contains 15 residues. With 0 bases removed from V and 0 bases from J, the gap between germline ends came to 6 bases. CDR3 nucleotide sequence: TGTGCCACCAGCAGAGAACAATTAGCCAAAAACATTCAGTACTTC. This codes for CATSREQLAKNIQYF.

The chain has TRBV10-3 and TRBJ2-7; D not resolved. CDR3 length: 13 residues. Germline CDR1 is ENHRY and CDR2 is SYGVKD. V lost 7 bases and J 2 bases, leaving 12 bases between the germline ends. The DNA for the CDR3 is TGTGCCATCAAACCCAGCCCGACCTACGAGCAGTACTTC. This gives the protein CAIKPSPTYEQYF.

V usage is TRBV7-2 and J usage is TRBJ2-5; unclear D gene. V was cut by 8 bases and J by 1 base, with 5 bases left in between. The CDR3 covers 11 residues. CDR1 and CDR2 (germline): SGHTA, FQGNSA. The CDR3 region is CASVFQETQYF. CDR3 bases: TGTGCCAGCGTTTTCCAAGAGACCCAGTACTTC.

The CDR3 bases are TGTGCCAGCAGTTTCTCAGGGGTTAGTGAAAAACTGTTTTTT. This codes for CASSFSGVSEKLFF. The chain joins TRBV27 to TRBJ1-4; TRBD1 might be the D (6 bases). Trimming pared 3 bases from V and 7 bases from J, leaving 12 bases between. CDR3 length: 14 amino acids. The germline V gene encodes CDR1 MNHEY and CDR2 SMNVEV (reference sequence).

Concerning this clone: Germline and junction disagree at one end, which may indicate a read error. The genes are TRBV6-5 and TRBJ2-2, with D possibly called TRBD1 or TRBD2 (5 bases each). The germline V gene encodes CDR1 MNHEY and CDR2 SVGAGI. The CDR3 runs to 16 residues. The CDR3 DNA is TGTGCCAGCAGCTACTACGTCGTGGGGGACACCGGGGAGCTGTTTTTT. Amino acid sequence: CASSYYVVGDTGELFF.

The chain combines TRBV7-2 with TRBJ2-3; no definite D call. Trimming left V 5 bases short and J 1 base short, with 10 bases between. Germline loops: CDR1 SGHTA, CDR2 FQGNSA. The CDR3 extends over 14 amino acids. The CDR3: CASSRLYRTDTQYF. The CDR3, as DNA: TGTGCCAGCAGCCGCCTATACCGCACAGATACGCAGTATTTT.

This clone showed up just a few times. V and J are TRBV30 and TRBJ1-6; 7 bases line up with TRBD1. The CDR3 consists of 13 residues. The V and J ends lost 2 bases and 10 bases, in that order; junction bases with no gene match: 5. Germline lookup yields CDR1 GTSNPN and CDR2 SVGIG (reference sequence). CDR3 coding DNA: TGTGCCTGGAGTCGACAGGGCCGATCACCCCTCCACTTT. Protein product: CAWSRQGRSPLHF. Supplemented by reference TRBV30 and TRBJ1-6, the full variable domain reads SQTIHQWPATLVQPVGSPLSLECTVEGTSNPNLYWYRQAAGRGLQLLFYSVGIGQISSEVPQNLSASRPQDRQFILSSKKLLLSDSGFYLCAWSRQGRSPLHFGNGTRLTVT.

CDR3 DNA: TGTGCCAGCCCTCCGGGACGTCGACCCTACGAGCAGTACTTC. This codes for CASPPGRRPYEQYF. The genes are TRBV9 and TRBJ2-7; TRBD1 or TRBD2 may be the D gene (5 bases each). V lost 7 bases to trimming and J lost 2 bases, with 16 bases between them. The CDR3 contains 14 residues. Germline CDR1 and CDR2: SGDLS and YYNGEE.

The V and J genes are TRBV6-6 and TRBJ1-5; weak D call: TRBD1 (6 bases). The germline V gene has CDR1 MNHNY and CDR2 SVGAGI (reference sequence). The CDR3 length is 11 residues. The V end lost 6 bases, the J end lost 7 bases, and 7 bases lay between the germline ends. CDR3 region: CASSQGQPQHF. In DNA, the CDR3 is TGTGCCAGCAGCCAGGGGCAGCCCCAGCATTTT.

V and J are TRBV2 and TRBJ1-2, with 10 positions matching TRBD1. Germline loops: CDR1 SNHLY, CDR2 FYNNEI. This CDR3 contains 15 residues. Trimming removed 5 bases from V and 4 bases from J; junction bases left unmatched: 7. CDR3 amino acids: CASSPQTGGTYGYTF. The CDR3 DNA sequence: TGTGCCAGCAGTCCCCAGACAGGGGGCACCTATGGCTACACCTTC.

V is TRBV27 and J is TRBJ2-7; D may be TRBD1 or TRBD2 (6 bases each). The germline V gene has CDR1 MNHEY and CDR2 SMNVEV (reference sequence). The CDR3 runs to 14 residues. Trimming stripped 3 bases from V and 1 base from J, with 10 bases between. The CDR3 DNA is TGTGCCAGCAGTTTTTGGGGGGCTTCCTACGAGCAGTACTTC. Encoded protein: CASSFWGASYEQYF.

The J gene is TRBJ2-1, the V gene TRBV9; 8 bases are shared with TRBD2. This CDR3 has 16 amino acids. Germline assignment: CDR1 SGDLS and CDR2 YYNGEE. With 0 bases clipped from V and 5 bases from J, the junction kept 7 bases outside the gene matches. CDR3 bases: TGTGCCAGCAGCGTAGTCGGTAGCGGGGCTAACAATGAGCAGTTCTTC. It yields the protein CASSVVGSGANNEQFF.

The CDR3 here is CASSLFGRSTDTQYF. The CDR3 nucleotides are TGTGCCAGCAGTTTATTCGGCAGGAGCACAGATACGCAGTATTTT. The chain links TRBV28 to TRBJ2-3; D is unresolved. CDR3 length: 15 residues. Trimming pared 1 base from V and 0 bases from J, leaving 8 bases between. The germline V gene has CDR1 MDHEN and CDR2 SYDVKM.